The 8 T cell receptor beta chains below were found in one sample sequenced in a study of T cells in Graves' hyperthyroidism and ophthalmopathy. The source material, RNA transcripts, was used to amplify TCR beta CDR3 regions. First-round RT-PCR with HTBI primers amplified the TCR CDR3 region. TCRdb reprocessed the multiplex PCR reads with MiXCR, giving one entry per CDR3 protein. The sample yields tens of thousands of distinct CDR3 sequences, around 50% seen once. The sample taken for sequencing was blood. These receptors were collected from a woman aged 60-75 years with Graves' ophthalmopathy.

Many counts were recorded for this clonotype. The chain combines TRBV12-5 with TRBJ1-4; D perhaps matches TRBD1 (5 bases). The germline V gene encodes CDR1 LGHNT and CDR2 FRNRAP. This CDR3 spans 17 amino acids. Trimming pared 0 bases from V and 8 bases from J, leaving 19 bases between. CDR3 region: CASGLVYGTDGDEKLFF. In DNA, the CDR3 is TGTGCTAGTGGTTTGGTATACGGGACCGACGGCGACGAAAAACTGTTTTTT.

This clonotype was seen a handful of times. This chain joins TRBV24-1 and TRBJ2-1; 10 bases are shared with TRBD1. This CDR3 is built from 17 residues. Germline V gives CDR1 KGHDR, CDR2 SFDVKD. Losses at the gene ends were 2 bases for V and 1 base for J; bases not matched to a gene: 4. The CDR3 protein is CATSDSWTGGSYNEQFF. The CDR3 DNA is TGTGCCACCAGTGATTCCTGGACAGGGGGTTCCTACAATGAGCAGTTCTTC.

This chain joins TRBV12-5 and TRBJ2-2; 12 nucleotides match TRBD2. The CDR3 has 15 residues. Looked up from germline, CDR1 is LGHNT and CDR2 is FRNRAP. V lost 6 bases, J lost 6 bases, and 5 bases stayed unmatched. The CDR3 region is CASGRRLAGAGELFF. The CDR3 DNA is TGTGCTAGTGGGCGGAGACTAGCGGGGGCCGGGGAGCTGTTTTTT.

Many counts were recorded for this clonotype. One end of the junction fails to match germline, which may point to a read error. The chain couples TRBV9 to TRBJ1-6; D unresolved. CDR3 length equals 15 residues. The V gene's germline CDR1 is SGDLS and CDR2 YYNGEE. CDR3 region: CASSVEAGSNSPLRF. DNA of the CDR3: TGTGCCAGCAGCGTAGAGGCCGGCTCAAATTCACCCCTCCGCTTT.

In regard to this clonotype: The junction departs from the called germline gene at one end, perhaps through a read error. The chain couples TRBV5-4 to TRBJ1-6; weak D call: TRBD1 (5 bases). CDR3 length: 13 residues. Germline assignment: CDR1 SGHNT and CDR2 YYREEE (reference sequence). CDR3 loop: CASSLGDNSPLHF. In nucleotides, the CDR3 is TGCGCCAGCAGCCTGGGGGATAATTCACCCCTCCACTTT.

This clonotype was seen only a few times. This chain links TRBV24-1 with TRBJ1-2; maybe TRBD1 (6 bases). The germline V and J ends were trimmed by 2 bases and 3 bases, with 6 bases remaining between them. Germline-derived CDR1 and CDR2 are KGHDR and SFDVKD. The CDR3 sequence is 13 residues long. DNA of the CDR3: TGTGCCACCAGTGATTGGACAGACTATGGCTACACCTTC. It is translated as CATSDWTDYGYTF.

The DNA of the CDR3 is TGTACCAACAGTCCCTATGGGACAGCTGACTCCTACGAGCAGTACTTC. Translation gives CTNSPYGTADSYEQYF. The V call is TRBV28, the J call TRBJ2-7; 7 bases map to TRBD1. Germline loops: CDR1 MDHEN, CDR2 SYDVKM. The CDR3 is 16 amino acids.

This clonotype was observed once. Relative to the germline gene, one junction end is altered; a read error may explain this. The chain uses TRBV6-6 and TRBJ2-7; 10 positions agree with TRBD2. This CDR3 has 14 residues. In germline, CDR1 is MNHNY, CDR2 SVGAGI (reference sequence). CDR3 DNA sequence: TGTGCCAGTCACATGGCTAGCGGGAGCTACGAGCGGTACTTC. Protein sequence: CASHMASGSYERYF.